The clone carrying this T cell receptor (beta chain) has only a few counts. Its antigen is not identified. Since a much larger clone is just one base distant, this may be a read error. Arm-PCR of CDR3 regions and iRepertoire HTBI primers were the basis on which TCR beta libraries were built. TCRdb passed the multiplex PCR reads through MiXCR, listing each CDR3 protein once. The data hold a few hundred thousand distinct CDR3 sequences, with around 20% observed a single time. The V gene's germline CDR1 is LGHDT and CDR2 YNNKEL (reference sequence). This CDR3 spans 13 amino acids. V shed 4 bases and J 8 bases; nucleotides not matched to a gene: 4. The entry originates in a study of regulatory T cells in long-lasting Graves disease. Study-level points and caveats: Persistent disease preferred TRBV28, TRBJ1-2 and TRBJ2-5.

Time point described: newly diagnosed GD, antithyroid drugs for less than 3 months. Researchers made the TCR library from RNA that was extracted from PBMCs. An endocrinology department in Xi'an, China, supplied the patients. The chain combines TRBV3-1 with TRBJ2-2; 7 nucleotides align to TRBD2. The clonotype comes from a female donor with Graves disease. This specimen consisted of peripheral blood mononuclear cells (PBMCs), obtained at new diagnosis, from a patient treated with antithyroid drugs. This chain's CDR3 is CASSLTSRGELFF. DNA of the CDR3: TGTGCCAGCAGCCTGACTAGCAGAGGGGAGCTGTTTTTT.